The 10 T cell receptor beta chains in this list originate from one sample, sequenced in a study of blood T cell repertoires in COVID-19. Here immunoSEQ multiplex PCR was the method, and the copy in TCRdb shows in-frame clones only, minus some. The top ten clones hold 1% to 1.5% of a sample with about 62,000 clones, 75% to 90% of them seen once. The source material was peripheral blood. These receptors all stem from a woman of 80 years or more with acute or convalescent COVID-19.

The CDR3 nucleotides read TGTGCCAGCAGACGTACTAGCGGGGATTCCTACGAGCAGTACTTC. Protein: CASRRTSGDSYEQYF. The V call is TRBV2, the J call TRBJ2-7; TRBD2 aligns across 10 bases. Trimming at V came to 6 bases and at J to 1 base, leaving 6 bases not matched to a gene. The CDR3 has 15 residues. Germline loops: CDR1 SNHLY, CDR2 FYNNEI.

CDR3 DNA sequence: TGTGCCAGTAGAACAGGGGCGAACACTGAAGCTTTCTTT. Amino acids: CASRTGANTEAFF. This chain links TRBV19 with TRBJ1-1, with TRBD1 matching over 7 bases. V shed 6 bases and J 1 base; nucleotides not matched to a gene: 2. The CDR3 totals 13 residues. Germline assignment: CDR1 LNHDA and CDR2 SQIVND (reference sequence).

V gene TRBV5-1 combines with J gene TRBJ1-1, with D unclear. The CDR3 runs 14 residues. Trimming removed 1 base from V and 1 base from J, with 8 bases in between. Germline CDR1 reads SGHRS; CDR2 reads YFSETQ. The CDR3 bases are TGCGCCAGCAGCTTGAGGAGCGAGAACACTGAAGCTTTCTTT. Amino acids: CASSLRSENTEAFF.

V usage is TRBV27 and J usage is TRBJ2-2; D ambiguous. CDR1 is MNHEY and CDR2 is SMNVEV in the germline V gene (reference sequence). The CDR3 consists of 14 residues. V lost 6 bases, J lost 4 bases, and 12 bases lay in between. CDR3 in amino acids: CASRPSRVTGELFF. CDR3 DNA sequence: TGTGCCAGCAGACCCTCACGGGTCACCGGGGAGCTGTTTTTT.

This CDR3 reads CASAIIGRAEQYF. CDR3 bases: TGCGCCAGCGCCATCATCGGGCGGGCAGAGCAGTACTTC. The chain has TRBV5-1 and TRBJ2-7; D possibly corresponds to TRBD2 (5 bases). Trimming left V 7 bases short and J 7 bases short, with 18 bases between. Germline lookup yields CDR1 SGHRS and CDR2 YFSETQ. The CDR3 runs 13 residues. Based on the CDR3 plus reference TRBV5-1 and TRBJ2-7, the full variable domain is KAGVTQTPRYLIKTRGQQVTLSCSPISGHRSVSWYQQTPGQGLQFLFEYFSETQRNKGNFPGRFSGRQFSNSRSEMNVSTLELGDSALYLCASAIIGRAEQYFGPGTRLTVT.

This clone came up a few times. This rearrangement joins TRBV2 to TRBJ1-5; the match to TRBD1 covers 7 bases. The J segment lost 6 bases and the V segment lost 6 bases, leaving 8 bases of the junction unmatched. The CDR3 loop spans 14 amino acids. CDR1 and CDR2 (germline): SNHLY, FYNNEI. CDR3 region: CASRQTGPLQPQHF. In nucleotides, the CDR3 is TGTGCCAGCAGGCAGACAGGGCCACTTCAGCCCCAGCATTTT.

This clone was seen only a few times. The rearrangement joins TRBV2 to TRBJ2-2; 9 bases agree with TRBD2. The germline V gene has CDR1 SNHLY and CDR2 FYNNEI. The CDR3 runs to 13 residues. The V segment lost 6 bases and the J segment 6 bases; nucleotides outside the gene matches: 2. For the CDR3, the DNA is TGTGCCAGCAGGCGGGAGGGATCCGGGGAGCTGTTTTTT. Its translation is CASRREGSGELFF.

This clone was seen only once. The rearrangement links TRBV19 to TRBJ2-7; 10 nucleotides align to TRBD1. CDR3 length equals 15 residues. Germline V gene lookup returns CDR1 LNHDA and CDR2 SQIVND (reference sequence). V was pared by 3 bases and J by 5 bases, with 7 bases of the junction left unmatched. The CDR3 region has the DNA TGTGCCAGTAGTATTAGGGACAGGGGAAAGAACGAGCAGTACTTC. This translates into CASSIRDRGKNEQYF.

The J gene is TRBJ1-5, the V gene TRBV10-1; D is unresolved. Trimming shortened V by 7 bases and J by 7 bases, and 8 bases separated the two germline ends. This CDR3 has 11 amino acids. Germline V gene data show CDR1 as WNHNN and CDR2 as SYGVQD (reference sequence). The CDR3 nucleotides are TGCGCCAGCATGAGGAAACAGCCCCAGCATTTT. It translates to CASMRKQPQHF.

The CDR3 nucleotides are TGTGCCAGCAGCGTACTTCCTAGCCCATACAATGAGCAGTTCTTC. It translates to CASSVLPSPYNEQFF. The V gene is TRBV9, the J gene TRBJ2-1, with D possibly being TRBD2 (5 bases). From germline, CDR1 is SGDLS and CDR2 YYNGEE. The V end was cut by 1 base, the J end by 4 bases, with 12 bases between. The CDR3 consists of 15 residues. The variable domain in full, with the rest retrieved from reference TRBV9 and TRBJ2-1, is DSGVTQTPKHLITATGQRVTLRCSPRSGDLSVYWYQQSLDQGLQFLIQYYNGEERAKGNILERFSAQQFPDLHSELNLSSLELGDSALYFCASSVLPSPYNEQFFGPGTRLTVL.